This T cell receptor (beta chain) was obtained from a study of blood T cell repertoires in COVID-19. Study-level information: T cells, B-cell-depleted T cells, or PBMCs provided the cDNA or gDNA that served as material.

V was clipped by 0 bases and J by 8 bases; unmatched bases: 10. The germline V gene encodes CDR1 LNHNV and CDR2 YYDKDF (reference sequence). This CDR3 is built from 16 residues. The method was immunoSEQ multiplex PCR; TCRdb's version includes in-frame clones alone and lacks a portion of them. Found here are 250,000 to 300,000 clones, 75% to 90% of them singletons; the top ten hold 8.8%. This sequence joins TRBV15 and TRBJ2-1; 7 nucleotides line up with TRBD2. Input material: PBMCs or T cells enriched from blood (not recorded which). The sequence was collected from a middle-aged man who had recovered from COVID-19. The CDR3: CATSRDLGPREHEQFF. For the CDR3, the DNA is TGTGCCACCAGCAGAGATTTGGGTCCGCGGGAGCATGAGCAGTTCTTC.